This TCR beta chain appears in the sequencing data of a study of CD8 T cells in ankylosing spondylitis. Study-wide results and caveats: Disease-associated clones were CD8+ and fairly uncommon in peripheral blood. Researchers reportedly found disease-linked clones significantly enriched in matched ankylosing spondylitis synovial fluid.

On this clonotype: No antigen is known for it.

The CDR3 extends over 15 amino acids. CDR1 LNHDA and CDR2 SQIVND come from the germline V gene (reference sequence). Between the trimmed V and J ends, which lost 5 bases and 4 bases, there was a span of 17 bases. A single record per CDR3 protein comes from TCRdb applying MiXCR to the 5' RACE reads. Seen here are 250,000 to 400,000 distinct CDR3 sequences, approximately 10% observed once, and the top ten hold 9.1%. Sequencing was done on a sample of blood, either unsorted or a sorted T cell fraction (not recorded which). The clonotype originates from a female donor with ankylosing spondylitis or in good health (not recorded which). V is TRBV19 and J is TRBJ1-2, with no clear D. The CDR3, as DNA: TGTGCCAGTAGTCCCAGGACGGAAATTCCCTATGGCTACACCTTC. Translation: CASSPRTEIPYGYTF.